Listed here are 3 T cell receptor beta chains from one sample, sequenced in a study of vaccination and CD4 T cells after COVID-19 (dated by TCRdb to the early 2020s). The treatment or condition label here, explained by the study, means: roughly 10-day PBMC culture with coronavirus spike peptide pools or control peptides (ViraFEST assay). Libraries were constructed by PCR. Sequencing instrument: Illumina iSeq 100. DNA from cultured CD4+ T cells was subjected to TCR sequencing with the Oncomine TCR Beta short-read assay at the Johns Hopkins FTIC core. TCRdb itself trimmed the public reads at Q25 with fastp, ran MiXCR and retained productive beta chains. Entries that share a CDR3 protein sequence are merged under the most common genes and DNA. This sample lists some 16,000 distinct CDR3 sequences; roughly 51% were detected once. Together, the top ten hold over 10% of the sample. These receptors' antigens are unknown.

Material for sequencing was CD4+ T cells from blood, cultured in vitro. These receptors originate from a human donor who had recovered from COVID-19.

In DNA, the CDR3 is TGTGCCAGCTCACCATATGGAGTTGGGACCGGGGAGCTGTTTTTT. Amino acid sequence: CASSPYGVGTGELFF. This chain connects TRBV18 to TRBJ2-2; no definite D call. Germline V gene sequence: CDR1 KGHSH, CDR2 LQKENI. The V end was cut by 2 bases, the J end by 5 bases, with 12 bases between. The CDR3 is 15 amino acids. Full variable domain (rest looked up from reference TRBV18 and TRBJ2-2): NAGVMQNPRHLVRRRGQEARLRCSPMKGHSHVYWYRQLPEEGLKFMVYLQKENIIDESGMPKERFSAEFPKEGPSILRIQQVVRGDSAAYFCASSPYGVGTGELFFGEGSRLTVL.

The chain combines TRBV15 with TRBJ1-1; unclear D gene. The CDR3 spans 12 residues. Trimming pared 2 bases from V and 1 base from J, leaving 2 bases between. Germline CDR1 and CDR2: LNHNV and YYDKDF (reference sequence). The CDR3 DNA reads TGTGCCACCAGCAGACAGAACACTGAAGCTTTCTTT. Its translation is CATSRQNTEAFF. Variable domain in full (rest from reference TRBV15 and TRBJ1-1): DAMVIQNPRYQVTQFGKPVTLSCSQTLNHNVMYWYQQKSSQAPKLLFHYYDKDFNNEADTPDNFQSRRPNTSFCFLDIRSPGLGDTAMYLCATSRQNTEAFFGQGTRLTVV.

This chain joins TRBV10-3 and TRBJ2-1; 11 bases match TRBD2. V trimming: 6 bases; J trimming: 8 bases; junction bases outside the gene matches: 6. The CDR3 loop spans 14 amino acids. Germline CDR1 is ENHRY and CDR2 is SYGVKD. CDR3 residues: CAIRSSGGRDEQFF. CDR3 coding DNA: TGTGCCATCAGATCTAGCGGGGGGAGGGATGAGCAGTTCTTC.